The 26 T cell receptor beta chains below all came from one sample that was sequenced in a study of monozygotic twins with inflammatory bowel disease. TCRdb reanalyzed the 5' RACE reads, giving one entry per CDR3 protein sequence and no DNA. This repertoire includes 300,000 to 450,000 distinct CDR3 sequences. Sequencing was done on a sample of blood. All receptors come from a human donor with ulcerative colitis or Crohn's disease, or a healthy co-twin of an affected twin (not recorded which).

The gene calls are TRBV7-8 and TRBJ1-1; absent DNA, TCRdb's TRBD1 call cannot be checked. The CDR3 runs to 16 residues. Germline V CDR1 and CDR2: SGHVS, FQNEAQ. CDR3 amino acids: CASSLVGTGRGTEAFF.

The V gene is TRBV13, the J gene TRBJ2-4; TCRdb calls TRBD2, which cannot be checked without DNA. CDR1 is PRHDT, CDR2 FYEKMQ, per germline (reference sequence). The CDR3 contains 15 residues. CDR3 sequence reads: CASSLLSGGKDIQYF.

The V gene is TRBV7-6, the J gene TRBJ2-5; the D gene TCRdb calls, TRBD2, cannot be checked with no DNA. Looked up from germline, CDR1 is SGHVS and CDR2 is FNYEAQ. The length of the CDR3 is 14 residues. The CDR3 sequence is CASSKLAGEETQYF.

V is TRBV20-1 and J is TRBJ1-5; TCRdb's D call of TRBD1 is untestable without DNA. The CDR3 loop spans 17 amino acids. In germline, CDR1 is DFQATT, CDR2 SNEGSKA (reference sequence). The CDR3: CSARGYLGGNGNQPQHF.

The chain links TRBV6-5 to TRBJ1-1; TCRdb picks TRBD1, but there is no DNA to check that call. Germline lookup yields CDR1 MNHEY and CDR2 SVGAGI. The CDR3 is made up of 15 amino acids. The CDR3 region is CASSYSWGGGTEAFF.

The V and J genes are TRBV9 and TRBJ2-1. The germline V gene has CDR1 SGDLS and CDR2 YYNGEE. This CDR3 has 16 amino acids. The chain's CDR3 is CASSVGGSLSYNEQFF.

The gene calls are TRBV5-1 and TRBJ2-7; the D call from TCRdb, TRBD1, cannot be confirmed without DNA. The CDR3 covers 14 residues. Germline V gene sequence: CDR1 SGHRS, CDR2 YFSETQ. The CDR3 region is CASSPGTEYVGQYF.

This chain joins TRBV20-1 and TRBJ1-5; lacking DNA, the TRBD1 call made by TCRdb goes unchecked. Per the germline V gene, CDR1 is DFQATT and CDR2 is SNEGSKA (reference sequence). The CDR3 loop spans 12 amino acids. CDR3 sequence: CSARVGGQPQHF.

This rearrangement joins TRBV13 to TRBJ2-3; with no DNA, the TCRdb D assignment of TRBD1 cannot be verified. From germline, CDR1 is PRHDT and CDR2 FYEKMQ (reference sequence). This CDR3 is 12 amino acids long. The CDR3 reads CASSSLPGVQYF. Filled out from reference TRBV13 and TRBJ2-3, the complete variable domain reads AAGVIQSPRHLIKEKRETATLKCYPIPRHDTVYWYQQGPGQDPQFLISFYEKMQSDKGSIPDRFSAQQFSDYHSELNMSSLELGDSALYFCASSSLPGVQYFGPGTRLTVL.

The chain couples TRBV6-5 to TRBJ2-7. This CDR3 comprises 14 residues. Germline lookup yields CDR1 MNHEY and CDR2 SVGAGI. CDR3 region: CASGYDRSSYEQYF.

The V call is TRBV9, the J call TRBJ2-2; TCRdb's D call of TRBD1 is untestable without DNA. The CDR3 totals 17 residues. Germline V gene lookup returns CDR1 SGDLS and CDR2 YYNGEE. CDR3 protein: CASSLPPATGGTGELFF.

The chain carries TRBV7-9 and TRBJ2-2. CDR3 length: 12 amino acids. Germline V CDR1 and CDR2: SEHNR, FQNEAQ (reference sequence). The CDR3 is CASSQETGELFF.

V usage is TRBV5-1 and J usage is TRBJ2-5; TCRdb designates TRBD1, a call that cannot be tested without DNA. The CDR3 runs 16 residues. Germline CDR1 and CDR2: SGHRS and YFSETQ. CDR3 sequence: CASSPRGSLFQETQYF.

This sequence joins TRBV27 and TRBJ2-7; TCRdb's D call of TRBD1 is untestable without DNA. Germline CDR1 reads MNHEY; CDR2 reads SMNVEV (reference sequence). This CDR3 contains 14 residues. Here the CDR3 reads CASSLKGGYYEQYF.

The rearrangement links TRBV7-3 to TRBJ2-5; TCRdb's D gene call, TRBD2, goes unchecked for lack of DNA. CDR1 SGHTA and CDR2 FQGTGA come from the germline V gene. The CDR3 has 15 amino acids. CDR3 sequence: CASSLRGASEETQYF.

This chain uses TRBV6-1 with TRBJ2-7; the D gene TCRdb calls, TRBD2, cannot be checked with no DNA. The CDR3 spans 15 residues. Germline V gene lookup returns CDR1 MNHNS and CDR2 SASEGT. The CDR3 sequence: CATSVLVPMGNEQYF.

The J gene is TRBJ1-4, the V gene TRBV9. There are 14 residues in the CDR3. CDR1 SGDLS and CDR2 YYNGEE come from the germline V gene. The CDR3: CASSGSATNEKLFF.

The chain carries TRBV5-1 and TRBJ1-2. CDR1 SGHRS and CDR2 YFSETQ come from the germline V gene. The CDR3 is 14 amino acids. CDR3 sequence reads: CASSSPAGSYGYTF.

V is TRBV20-1 and J is TRBJ2-3. This CDR3 comprises 15 residues. Looked up from germline, CDR1 is DFQATT and CDR2 is SNEGSKA (reference sequence). The CDR3 sequence is CSATDWISDADTQYF.

V usage is TRBV20-1 and J usage is TRBJ1-4. The CDR3 is 15 residues long. Germline CDR1 and CDR2: DFQATT and SNEGSKA (reference sequence). The CDR3 sequence is CSVEGRNGGLEKLFF.

V is TRBV19 and J is TRBJ1-2; TCRdb returns TRBD1, unconfirmable since there is no DNA. Germline V gene lookup returns CDR1 LNHDA and CDR2 SQIVND (reference sequence). The CDR3 consists of 12 residues. CDR3 loop: CASSNGQYGYTF.

The chain has TRBV5-1 and TRBJ2-5; the TRBD1 assignment by TCRdb is unverifiable without DNA. The CDR3 loop spans 14 amino acids. CDR1 and CDR2 (germline): SGHRS, YFSETQ. The CDR3 sequence is CASTPPGAGETQYF.

The genes are TRBV9 and TRBJ2-3; the D call from TCRdb, TRBD1, cannot be confirmed without DNA. Germline V lookup: CDR1 SGDLS, CDR2 YYNGEE. CDR3 length: 15 residues. This chain's CDR3 is CASSVGGLAADTQYF. Together with reference TRBV9 and TRBJ2-3, the CDR3 gives the full variable domain: DSGVTQTPKHLITATGQRVTLRCSPRSGDLSVYWYQQSLDQGLQFLIQYYNGEERAKGNILERFSAQQFPDLHSELNLSSLELGDSALYFCASSVGGLAADTQYFGPGTRLTVL.

The chain has TRBV28 and TRBJ2-3; TCRdb names TRBD2, which stays unverified in the absence of DNA. Germline V lookup: CDR1 MDHEN, CDR2 SYDVKM. The length of the CDR3 is 14 residues. The CDR3: CASRTGRGTDTQYF.

J is TRBJ2-7 and V is TRBV10-3. The CDR3 covers 11 residues. Germline assignment: CDR1 ENHRY and CDR2 SYGVKD. This CDR3 reads CAIRDIYEQYF.

The V call is TRBV4-2, the J call TRBJ1-2. This CDR3 has 17 residues. Per germline, CDR1 LGHNA and CDR2 YNFKEQ. CDR3 amino acids: CASSQDGTRRVNYGYTF.